The entry below describes one T cell receptor (beta chain). Per the authors' pipeline: How many nucleated cells were present was estimated from reference gene primer amplification. Only in-frame clones appear in the TCRdb table, and some are missing; sequencing was by immunoSEQ multiplex PCR. D and trimming were read from the DNA, whereas the V and J calls and clone size are those reported in that table. Of 200,000 to 300,000 clones detected, nearly 90% appear once; the ten largest clones hold 3%. These data are taken from a study of blood T cell repertoires in COVID-19. Study-level information: The cDNA or gDNA used as material had been derived from T cells, B-cell-depleted T cells, or PBMCs.

Germline lookup yields CDR1 KGHSH and CDR2 LQKENI. With V trimmed by 6 bases and J by 7 bases, 15 bases remained unmatched. The CDR3 covers 16 residues. The V gene is TRBV18, the J gene TRBJ1-2; 9 bases agree with TRBD1. The receptor was isolated from a man between 18 and 29 years old with active or convalescent COVID-19. The sample comprised peripheral blood. The CDR3 nucleotides are TGTGCCAGCTCTCCTAACCCGGGACAGGGAGACGGTGGCTACACCTTC. Translation gives CASSPNPGQGDGGYTF.